This T cell receptor beta chain was recovered during a study of T-cell reconstitution after alpha-beta-depleted transplantation in children. About this clonotype itself: Antigen specificity is unknown.

Between the trimmed V and J ends, which lost 6 bases and 3 bases, there was a span of 12 bases. The CDR3 covers 13 residues. Germline CDR1 MGHDK, CDR2 SYGVNS. Points from the study as a whole: T-cell counts and diversity at one year following transplant were attributed mainly to newly produced T cells. Expanded clones from the graft, numbering several hundred, reportedly supplied alpha-beta T cells about two months after transplant.

Using unique molecular identifiers, the investigators prepared the TCRbeta library. TCRdb analysed the PCR reads with MiXCR anew, one entry per CDR3 protein. The data contain fewer than 550,000 distinct CDR3 sequences, approximately 10% of them singletons. This chain connects TRBV25-1 to TRBJ2-7, with D possibly being TRBD1 or TRBD2 (5 bases each). The sequenced sample was PBMCs, mostly from graft donor cells, obtained 180 days after TCRalphabeta/CD19-depleted stem cell transplant. The clonotype originates from a female patient aged 2 to 10 who had a stem cell transplant for aplastic anemia, so the T cells may come from the graft donor. The chain's CDR3 is CASRGTQGYEQYV. The CDR3 bases are TGTGCCAGCAGGGGGACCCAGGGCTACGAGCAGTACGTC.